The rows below give T cell receptor beta chains drawn from one sample of a study of human T cells and chemical hapten exposure. TCRdb fed the RACE reads into MiXCR, producing one record per CDR3 protein. The data contain approximately 370,000 distinct CDR3 sequences, around 5.5% of them singletons. Specimen: whole blood, collected in connection with sensitization to the hapten diphenylcyclopropenone (DPC). The origin of the receptors is a woman younger than 35 with alopecia areata. Some clones in this sample may be carry-over from other donors' samples. CDR3s include the opening cysteine and the closing phenylalanine or tryptophan. A D gene is named only where the DNA matches it firmly. Clone size is given for some rows only: seen once, a few or many times, or a class if the clone is expanded.

v_gene,d_gene,j_gene,abundance,CDR3nt,CDR3aa
TRBV20-1,NA,TRBJ2-1,many,TGCAGTGCTAGAGGAGCGGAACACTCCTACAATGAGCAGTTCTTC,CSARGAEHSYNEQFF
TRBV3-1,TRBD1,TRBJ2-7,many,TGTGCCAGCAGCCAAAGGACAGGGGAGTATACCGAGCAGTACTTC,CASSQRTGEYTEQYF
TRBV14,TRBD2,TRBJ2-1,NA,TGTGCCAGCAGCCCGGGACTAGAGCATGAGCAGTTCTTC,CASSPGLEHEQFF
TRBV12-3/TRBV12-4,NA,TRBJ2-3,few,TGTGCCAGCAGCAAAGACGAGACTAGCACAGATACGCAGTATTTT,CASSKDETSTDTQYF
TRBV18,NA,TRBJ1-2,NA,TGTGCCAGCTCACCTAGACAGGAAGCGGACTATGGCTACACCTTC,CASSPRQEADYGYTF
TRBV19,TRBD1,TRBJ1-5,NA,TGTGCCAGTAAGGACGTAAGGGGACAGGGCGGGCAGCCCCAGCATTTT,CASKDVRGQGGQPQHF
TRBV19,TRBD1,TRBJ2-2,NA,TGTGCCAGTAGTAGGCGACAGGGGGCTACGAACACCGGGGAGCTGTTTTTT,CASSRRQGATNTGELFF
TRBV7-6,NA,TRBJ2-5,many,TGTGCCAGCAGCGCCACGTACCAAGAGACCCAGTACTTC,CASSATYQETQYF
TRBV6-2/TRBV6-3,NA,TRBJ2-4,many,TGTGCCAGCAGTCCAAAGTGGTTAGCCAAAAACATTCAGTACTTC,CASSPKWLAKNIQYF
TRBV7-8,TRBD1,TRBJ1-1,NA,TGTGCCAGCAGCTTAGGGCTGCCAGGGGGAGCTTTCTTT,CASSLGLPGGAFF
TRBV6-4,TRBD1,TRBJ1-1,many,TGTGCCAGCAGCCCTAGGAAGGGGGCGCGAAGCACTGAAGCTTTCTTT,CASSPRKGARSTEAFF
TRBV5-4,NA,TRBJ2-7,many,TGTGCCAGCAGCTTGAGAGGGGACCCCCACGAGCAGTACTTC,CASSLRGDPHEQYF
TRBV20-1,NA,TRBJ1-6,NA,TGCAGTGCTAAGGAGGGATCCTATAATTCACCCCTCCACTTT,CSAKEGSYNSPLHF
TRBV18,NA,TRBJ1-2,many,TGTGCCAGCTCACCACCCGGGGGCTATGGCTACACCTTC,CASSPPGGYGYTF
TRBV27,NA,TRBJ2-5,NA,TGTGCCAGCAGCCCCCGTTGGGTCCAAGAGACCCAGTACTTC,CASSPRWVQETQYF
TRBV7-2,NA,TRBJ1-1,many,TGTGCCAGCAGCTTCACGTTCTCAAGCACTGAAGCTTTCTTT,CASSFTFSSTEAFF
TRBV6-2/TRBV6-3,TRBD1,TRBJ1-2,NA,TGTGCCAGCAGTTCCCCGGACAGGGGAGGGAATGGCTACACCTTC,CASSSPDRGGNGYTF
TRBV29-1,NA,TRBJ2-3,many,TGCAGCGTTATGCCAGTTACAGATACGCAGTATTTT,CSVMPVTDTQYF
TRBV12-3/TRBV12-4,NA,TRBJ2-6,many,TGTGCCAGCTCCCGGGGCTCTGGGGCCAACGTCCTGACTTTC,CASSRGSGANVLTF
TRBV6-2/TRBV6-3,NA,TRBJ1-5,NA,TGTGCCAGCAGGCAAGGACGGCGCGGGGGGCAGCCCCAGCATTTT,CASRQGRRGGQPQHF
TRBV12-3/TRBV12-4,TRBD2,TRBJ2-7,few,TGTGCCAGCACCCTCCCCGCGGGGGGCGGGGACGAGCAGTACTTC,CASTLPAGGGDEQYF